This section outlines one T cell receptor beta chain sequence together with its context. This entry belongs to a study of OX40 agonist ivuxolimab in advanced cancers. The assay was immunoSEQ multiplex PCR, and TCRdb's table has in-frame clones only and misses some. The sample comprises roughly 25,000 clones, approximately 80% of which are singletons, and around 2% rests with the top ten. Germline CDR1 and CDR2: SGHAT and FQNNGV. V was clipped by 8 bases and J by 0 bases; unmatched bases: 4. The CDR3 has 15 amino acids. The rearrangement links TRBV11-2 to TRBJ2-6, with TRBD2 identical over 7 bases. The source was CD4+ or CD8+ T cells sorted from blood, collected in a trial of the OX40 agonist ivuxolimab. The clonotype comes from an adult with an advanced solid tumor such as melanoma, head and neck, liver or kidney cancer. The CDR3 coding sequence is TGTGCCAGCGCGGGGGTTCACTCTGGGGCCAACGTCCTGACTTTC. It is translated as CASAGVHSGANVLTF.